This T cell receptor beta chain derives from a study of graft-versus-host responses after intestinal transplantation. Turning to the study itself: Every one of the recipients received anti-thymocyte globulin induction and afterwards took tacrolimus and steroids for around 3 years.

The protocol was immunoSEQ multiplex PCR, while the TCRdb copy is restricted to in-frame clones and leaves out a portion. Among about 14,000 clones, just over 35% were seen once, and the ten largest hold 2.3%. Trimming left V 0 bases short and J 12 bases short, with 14 bases between. This CDR3 region has 14 residues. Germline V lookup: CDR1 MNHEY, CDR2 SVGAGI. Plating of around 200,000 CFSE-labeled responder cells was done together with around 200,000 irradiated, violet-dye-labeled stimulator cells. After the reaction, proliferating CFSE-low CD3+CD4+ and CD3+CD8+ responders were sorted. Source: alloreactive CD8+ T cells from a mixed lymphocyte reaction culture, taken before intestinal transplant. The subset was: CFSE-low proliferating T cells sorted from roughly 6-day pre-transplant mixed lymphocyte reaction (GvH or HvG direction). This sequence was found in a human patient who received an intestinal transplant. The rearrangement uses TRBV6-5 and TRBJ1-4; D unclear. The CDR3 nucleotides read TGTGCCAGCAGTTACTCGGCAGGCATGGTAGAACTGTTTTTT. This codes for CASSYSAGMVELFF.